This record concerns one TCR beta chain sequence. What it binds is not known. The data are from a study of cytomegalovirus exposure and HLA in healthy donors. The study, taken as a whole, reports: Among donors in an Asian-associated ancestry cluster, a later analysis reportedly found fewer N-insertions than the approximately 700-donor mean. The records held CMV serostatus as the only immune exposure information. Reported findings show TCR beta sequences accurately forecast HLA-A and HLA-B alleles in most subjects.

V dropped 6 bases and J dropped 0 bases, with 12 bases sitting between them. CDR3 length: 14 residues. Looked up from germline, CDR1 is MNHEY and CDR2 is SMNVEV (reference sequence). 60 Vbeta and 13 Jbeta primers were used in PCR. The assay was immunoSEQ multiplex PCR, and TCRdb's table has in-frame clones only and misses some. The sample has 130,000 to 150,000 clones, about 80% seen once. The material sequenced was PBMCs. This receptor was obtained from a man between 40 and 49 years old in good health and CMV-seronegative. This chain joins TRBV27 and TRBJ2-7; D is ambiguous. CDR3 nucleotides: TGTGCCAGCAGCCCTGAAGATAGCTCCTACGAGCAGTACTTC. It is translated as CASSPEDSSYEQYF.